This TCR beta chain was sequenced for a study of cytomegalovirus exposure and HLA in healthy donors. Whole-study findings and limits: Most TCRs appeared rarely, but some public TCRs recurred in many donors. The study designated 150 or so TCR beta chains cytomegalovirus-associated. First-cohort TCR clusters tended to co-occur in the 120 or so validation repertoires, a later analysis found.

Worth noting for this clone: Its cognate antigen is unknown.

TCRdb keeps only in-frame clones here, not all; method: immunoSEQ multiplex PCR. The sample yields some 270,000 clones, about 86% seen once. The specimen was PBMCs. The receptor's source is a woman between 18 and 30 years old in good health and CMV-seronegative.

CDR3 sequence (DNA): TGTGCCAGTACGGGACAGGGAGGGGGTCACACTGAAGCTTTCTTT. This encodes CASTGQGGGHTEAFF. This rearrangement joins TRBV19 to TRBJ1-1, with 9 positions matching TRBD1. The CDR3 length is 15 residues. V shed 7 bases, J shed 3 bases, and the junction held 9 bases outside the gene matches. The germline CDR1 and CDR2 sequences are LNHDA and SQIVND (reference sequence). Drawing the rest from reference TRBV19 and TRBJ1-1, the complete variable domain is DGGITQSPKYLFRKEGQNVTLSCEQNLNHDAMYWYRQDPGQGLRLIYYSQIVNDFQKGDIAEGYSVSREKKESFPLTVTSAQKNPTAFYLCASTGQGGGHTEAFFGQGTRLTVV.